The 21 T cell receptor beta chains listed next were all sequenced from one sample in a study of shared clonotypes between healthy human individuals. Here immunoSEQ multiplex PCR was the method, and the copy in TCRdb shows in-frame clones only, minus some. The table lists 2 million to 2.5 million clones, 80% to 95% of them singletons. Sequencing input: naive CD4+ T cells from PBMCs. Subset described: CD45RA+ positively selected. These TCRs come from a man younger than 35 in good health. Some clones in this sample may be carry-over from other donors' samples.

The V gene is TRBV25-1, the J gene TRBJ1-1; possibly TRBD1 for D (5 bases). V lost 7 bases and J lost 1, with 10 bases in between. The CDR3 is 13 amino acids. Germline V gene sequence: CDR1 MGHDK, CDR2 SYGVNS. CDR3 sequence: CASTGAPNTEAFF. The CDR3 DNA follows: TGTGCCAGCACTGGGGCCCCGAACACTGAAGCTTTCTTT.

The chain links TRBV15 to TRBJ1-1, with D hard to call. The CDR3 spans 15 residues. Germline V gives CDR1 LNHNV, CDR2 YYDKDF (reference sequence). Trimming removed 1 base at V and 1 base at J, with 10 bases between. The CDR3 spells CATSRGATANTEAFF. The CDR3 DNA reads TGTGCCACCAGCAGAGGGGCGACGGCGAACACTGAAGCTTTCTTT. The entire variable domain, with the rest obtained from reference TRBV15 and TRBJ1-1, is as follows: DAMVIQNPRYQVTQFGKPVTLSCSQTLNHNVMYWYQQKSSQAPKLLFHYYDKDFNNEADTPDNFQSRRPNTSFCFLDIRSPGLGDTAMYLCATSRGATANTEAFFGQGTRLTVV.

The genes are TRBV13 and TRBJ2-7; 8 bases fit TRBD1. Per germline, CDR1 PRHDT and CDR2 FYEKMQ (reference sequence). V shed 5 bases, J shed 2 bases, and the junction held 5 bases outside the gene matches. The CDR3 contains 14 residues. The CDR3 region is CASSRSGQAYEQYF. The CDR3 coding sequence is TGTGCCAGCAGCCGATCGGGACAGGCCTACGAGCAGTACTTC.

The chain recombines TRBV29-1 with TRBJ1-1, with D unclear. This CDR3 comprises 13 residues. Germline V gives CDR1 SQVTM, CDR2 ANQGSEA. The V end lost 1 base, the J end lost 7 bases, and 13 bases lay between the germline ends. CDR3 region: CSVEGVLGYEAFF. For the CDR3, the DNA is TGCAGCGTTGAAGGGGTACTTGGGTATGAAGCTTTCTTT.

The chain combines TRBV5-1 with TRBJ2-7, with 7 bases matching TRBD1. This CDR3 contains 12 residues. The V gene end was trimmed by 5 bases and the J gene end by 6 bases; junction bases not matched to a gene: 5. CDR1 is SGHRS, CDR2 YFSETQ, per germline. CDR3 protein: CASSTTGAEQYF. As DNA, the CDR3 is TGCGCCAGCAGTACAACAGGGGCCGAGCAGTACTTC.

The rearrangement links TRBV10-3 to TRBJ2-3, with a tentative D call TRBD1 (11 bases). V lost 8 bases, J lost 0 bases, and 39 bases lay in between. This CDR3 is built from 23 residues. The germline CDR1 and CDR2 sequences are ENHRY and SYGVKD. The CDR3: CAIAGQGAEGSGRSGTSTDTQYF. In DNA form, the CDR3 reads TGTGCCATCGCCGGACAGGGGGCCGAGGGTAGCGGGAGGTCGGGGACTAGCACAGATACGCAGTATTTT.

The rearrangement uses TRBV4-1 and TRBJ1-3; D not certain. V lost 2 bases to trimming and J lost 3 bases, with 11 bases between them. There are 15 residues in the CDR3. The germline CDR1 and CDR2 sequences are MGHRA and YSYEKL. CDR3 coding DNA: TGCGCCAGCAGCCAACTCCGGGGAGGTGGAAACACCATATATTTT. Protein product: CASSQLRGGGNTIYF.

V and J are TRBV30 and TRBJ2-2; the D is unclear. CDR1 is GTSNPN and CDR2 is SVGIG in the germline V gene (reference sequence). The CDR3 contains 14 residues. Trimming took off 5 bases at V and 1 base at J, with 11 bases between the two ends. CDR3 loop: CAWGYLRNTGELFF. Written as DNA, the CDR3 is TGTGCCTGGGGTTACCTCAGGAACACCGGGGAGCTGTTTTTT.

V is TRBV6-5 and J is TRBJ2-7; D perhaps matches TRBD2 (6 bases). V dropped 5 bases and J dropped 2 bases, with 10 bases sitting between them. The CDR3 length is 13 residues. The V gene's germline CDR1 is MNHEY and CDR2 SVGAGI. The CDR3 loop is CASSERRAYEQYF. The CDR3 nucleotides read TGTGCCAGCAGTGAACGGAGGGCCTACGAGCAGTACTTC.

This clone was recorded once. The V call is TRBV5-1, the J call TRBJ2-2; TRBD2 aligns across 7 bases. The germline gives CDR1 SGHRS, CDR2 YFSETQ. The CDR3 contains 16 residues. With 0 bases clipped from V and 7 bases from J, the junction kept 9 bases outside the gene matches. The DNA for the CDR3 is TGCGCCAGCAGCTTGGAGGCTGCGGGAGCGGGCGGGGAGCTGTTTTTT. Protein sequence: CASSLEAAGAGGELFF.

This rearrangement joins TRBV18 to TRBJ2-5; a possible D gene is TRBD2 (5 bases). The CDR3 has 16 amino acids. Germline V gene lookup returns CDR1 KGHSH and CDR2 LQKENI. V was trimmed by 1 base and J by 5 bases, leaving 17 bases between them. In DNA form, the CDR3 reads TGTGCCAGCTCACCACAGCTAGCTCTAAAAGGGGAGACCCAGTACTTC. It encodes CASSPQLALKGETQYF.

This chain connects TRBV28 to TRBJ2-7; TRBD2 is a possible D gene (6 bases). CDR3 length: 18 residues. The V end lost 10 bases, the J end lost 2 bases, and 30 bases lay between the germline ends. The germline gives CDR1 MDHEN, CDR2 SYDVKM. CDR3: CATSKGPYIGGNPYEQYF. The CDR3 DNA reads TGTGCCACCTCAAAGGGTCCCTATATTGGCGGGAACCCCTACGAGCAGTACTTC.

The CDR3 coding sequence is TGCGCCAGCAGCGTTCTAGCGGGGCCGTTTACTGGGGAGCAGTTCTTC. This encodes CASSVLAGPFTGEQFF. V usage is TRBV5-1 and J usage is TRBJ2-1; 9 bases are a match to TRBD2. Germline V gene lookup returns CDR1 SGHRS and CDR2 YFSETQ. Trimming at V came to 4 bases and at J to 10 bases, leaving 15 bases not matched to a gene. CDR3 size: 16 residues. Supplemented by reference TRBV5-1 and TRBJ2-1, the full variable domain reads KAGVTQTPRYLIKTRGQQVTLSCSPISGHRSVSWYQQTPGQGLQFLFEYFSETQRNKGNFPGRFSGRQFSNSRSEMNVSTLELGDSALYLCASSVLAGPFTGEQFFGPGTRLTVL.

The V and J genes are TRBV10-3 and TRBJ1-2; 8 bases agree with TRBD1. V lost 6 bases and J lost 3; bases outside the gene matches: 12. Germline V CDR1 and CDR2: ENHRY, SYGVKD. The CDR3 contains 16 residues. The CDR3 coding sequence is TGTGCCATCAGCCTCGGACAGGGCAGGATGGACTATGGCTACACCTTC. Its translation: CAISLGQGRMDYGYTF.

There are a few counts of this clone. The chain is built from TRBV4-2 and TRBJ1-2; a weak D match, TRBD1 (5 bases). Trimming stripped 4 bases from V and 0 bases from J, with 9 bases between. This CDR3 contains 14 residues. The germline V gene has CDR1 LGHNA and CDR2 YNFKEQ. The DNA of the CDR3 is TGTGCCAGCAGCCCTGAGGGGTCTAACTATGGCTACACCTTC. Translation: CASSPEGSNYGYTF.

This chain links TRBV28 with TRBJ2-7, with TRBD2 matching over 10 bases. The CDR3 length is 16 residues. V dropped 3 bases and J dropped 6; count of bases not matched to a gene: 11. The germline V gene encodes CDR1 MDHEN and CDR2 SYDVKM. The CDR3 DNA reads as TGTGCCAGCAGTTTTTCAATAGCGGGGGGTGGCCTCGAGCAGTACTTC. Amino acid sequence: CASSFSIAGGGLEQYF.

The chain links TRBV19 to TRBJ1-4; D is unresolved. The CDR3 has 12 residues. The germline gives CDR1 LNHDA, CDR2 SQIVND (reference sequence). V was cut by 5 bases and J by 4 bases, with 5 bases left in between. The CDR3 sequence is CASSLRNEKLFF. The DNA of the CDR3 is TGTGCCAGTAGTCTCCGTAATGAAAAACTGTTTTTT.

Worth noting for this clone: The same CDR3 is also encoded by other DNA sequences in this sample. V is TRBV29-1 and J is TRBJ2-3, with D uncertain. V shed 4 bases and J shed 0 bases, with 8 bases lying between them. CDR3 size: 13 residues. Germline values: CDR1 SQVTM, CDR2 ANQGSEA. The DNA for the CDR3 is TGCAGCGTTGGAAGATCTAGCACAGATACGCAGTATTTT. Translated, it gives CSVGRSSTDTQYF.

The chain recombines TRBV28 with TRBJ2-7; 7 positions match TRBD2. Looked up from germline, CDR1 is MDHEN and CDR2 is SYDVKM. The V gene end was trimmed by 5 bases and the J gene end by 7 bases; junction bases not matched to a gene: 8. The CDR3 extends over 13 amino acids. CDR3 nucleotide sequence: TGTGCCAGCAGTATCGCGGGAGTGGGGGAGCAGTACTTC. Its translation is CASSIAGVGEQYF.

As to this clone: Other DNA sequences in this specimen translate into the identical CDR3. The chain joins TRBV6-1 to TRBJ1-2, with D possibly TRBD1 on 5 matching bases. Deletions cut 2 bases from V and 2 bases from J, with 9 bases between. The CDR3 extends over 14 amino acids. The germline V gene encodes CDR1 MNHNS and CDR2 SASEGT. The CDR3 coding sequence is TGTGCCAGCAGTGAAAGCGGGGCCAACTATGGCTACACCTTC. Translating it yields CASSESGANYGYTF.

The chain links TRBV5-5 to TRBJ1-2, with a tentative D call TRBD1 (6 bases). This CDR3 is built from 17 residues. Trimming shortened V by 6 bases and J by 8 bases, and 29 bases separated the two germline ends. The germline V gene encodes CDR1 SGHKS and CDR2 YYEKEE (reference sequence). The CDR3 here is CASTETRGANLAGGYTF. In DNA, the CDR3 is TGTGCCAGCACCGAGACCAGGGGCGCTAATTTGGCCGGAGGCTACACCTTC.